This T cell receptor beta chain was sequenced during a study of T-cell reconstitution after alpha-beta-depleted transplantation in children. Study results and limitations: The origin of high day-60 TCRbeta diversity in some patients lay in surviving recipient T cells and thymic progenitors. The authors attributed T-cell counts and diversity one year after transplant mostly to newly produced T cells.

A word on this clonotype: What it binds is unknown.

Using unique molecular identifiers, the investigators prepared the TCRbeta library. TCRdb redid the calling of the PCR reads with MiXCR, one entry per CDR3 protein. The data contain 250,000 to 300,000 distinct CDR3 sequences, 6.5% to 9% of them singletons. Germline V gene lookup returns CDR1 LGHDT and CDR2 YNNKEL (reference sequence). The length of the CDR3 is 13 residues. Trimming at V came to 5 bases and at J to 5 bases, leaving 1 base not matched to a gene. The sequence came from a female patient aged 2 to 10 who had a stem cell transplant for Fanconi anemia, so the T cells may come from the graft donor. The chain couples TRBV3-1 to TRBJ2-3, with 10 bases that match TRBD1. Specimen: peripheral blood, collected 360 days after TCRalphabeta/CD19-depleted stem cell transplant. The CDR3 bases are TGTGCCAGCAGCAGGACAGGGGGAGATACGCAGTATTTT. This codes for CASSRTGGDTQYF.